A single sample gave rise to the 2 T cell receptor beta chains below, sequenced in a study of CD8 T cells in ankylosing spondylitis. Via MiXCR, TCRdb re-called the 5' RACE reads, giving one row per CDR3 protein. The top ten clones hold approximately 16% of a sample with roughly 370,000 distinct CDR3 sequences, about 20% of them seen once. The antigens these receptors bind are not known. Findings and limits, study-wide: Roughly eight highly homologous variants made up a TCR beta motif, and this motif appeared characteristic of ankylosing spondylitis blood.

Sequenced input: blood, either unsorted or a sorted T cell fraction (not recorded which). The receptors come from a male donor with ankylosing spondylitis.

The rearrangement links TRBV5-6 to TRBJ2-7, with 9 bases matching TRBD1. Trimming removed 1 base from V and 2 bases from J; junction bases left unmatched: 7. The CDR3 is 16 residues long. Germline CDR1 and CDR2: SGHDT and YYEEEE. CDR3 coding DNA: TGTGCCAGCAGCTTGCCCCCGGGACAGGGTCCCTACGAGCAGTACTTC. It is translated as CASSLPPGQGPYEQYF.

The V and J genes are TRBV7-8 and TRBJ2-2; 13 bases are shared with TRBD2. Germline CDR1 is SGHVS and CDR2 is FQNEAQ. V lost 5 bases and J lost 6; bases outside the gene matches: 3. The CDR3 has 15 residues. CDR3 protein: CASSHGLAGAGELFF. In nucleotides, the CDR3 is TGTGCCAGCAGCCATGGACTAGCGGGAGCCGGGGAGCTGTTTTTT.